The 16 T cell receptor beta chains below come from one sample, sequenced in a study of metastatic and nonmetastatic thyroid tumors. Thyroid surgery took place with no prior treatment in any patient. TCRdb re-called clones via MiXCR from the PCR reads. The profile shows tens of thousands of clones, around 30% of them singletons. Sequenced sample: blood. The receptors stem from a female donor with papillary thyroid cancer or a benign thyroid nodule (not recorded which). Some clones in this sample may be carry-over from other donors' samples.

This clone showed up many times. V is TRBV20-1 and J is TRBJ2-1; D remains unclear. There are 14 residues in the CDR3. From germline, CDR1 is DFQATT and CDR2 SNEGSKA (reference sequence). Trimming cost V 1 base and J 5 bases, with 12 bases left between them. The CDR3 DNA follows: TGCAGTGCTAGAGGTAGGCAGGAGCACAATGAGCAGTTCTTC. It codes for CSARGRQEHNEQFF.

With regard to this clone: A read error may produce the germline difference seen at one junction end. V usage is TRBV5-1 and J usage is TRBJ2-5; no clear D. Germline V gene lookup returns CDR1 SGHRS and CDR2 YFSETQ. This CDR3 is built from 13 residues. DNA for the CDR3: TGCGCCAGCAGCTTGAAAAGCTTGGAGACCAAGTACTTC. Translating gives CASSLKSLETKYF.

This clone was observed a few times. The CDR3 spells CASRPFRDRADNEQFF. CDR3 nucleotide sequence: TGTGCCAGCAGGCCATTCCGGGACAGGGCCGACAATGAGCAGTTCTTC. The V gene is TRBV27, the J gene TRBJ2-1; 9 bases agree with TRBD1. Germline CDR1 is MNHEY and CDR2 is SMNVEV (reference sequence). The V segment lost 6 bases and the J segment 5 bases; nucleotides outside the gene matches: 11. The CDR3 consists of 16 residues.

At least ten counts were recorded for this clone. The V call is TRBV6-2 or TRBV6-3, the J call TRBJ2-5; D is uncertain. V dropped 7 bases and J dropped 0 bases, with 3 bases sitting between them. The CDR3 length is 11 residues. The germline V gene has CDR1 MNHEY and CDR2 SVGEGT. The CDR3 reads CASTHQETQYF. As DNA, the CDR3 is TGTGCCAGCACCCACCAAGAGACCCAGTACTTC.

Many counts were recorded for this clone. The genes are TRBV6-1 and TRBJ2-3; D possibly uses TRBD1 or TRBD2 (5 bases each). The V gene's germline CDR1 is MNHNS and CDR2 SASEGT. V gave up 6 bases and J gave up 0 bases, with 16 bases separating them. The CDR3 is made up of 16 amino acids. Written as DNA, the CDR3 is TGTGCCAGCAGCCCCCGGGACGCCCCTAGCACAGATACGCAGTATTTT. Translating gives CASSPRDAPSTDTQYF.

The chain has TRBV6-1 and TRBJ1-2; TRBD1 is a possible D gene (6 bases). Per germline, CDR1 MNHNS and CDR2 SASEGT. Trimming cost V 6 bases and J 3 bases, with 14 bases left between them. CDR3 length: 14 residues. CDR3 residues: CASSLKYRDYGYTF. CDR3 in DNA: TGTGCCAGCAGCTTAAAGTACAGGGACTATGGCTACACCTTC.

About this clone: Germline and junction disagree at one end, which may indicate a read error. V is TRBV6-1 and J is TRBJ2-7; 9 nucleotides match TRBD2. The germline CDR1 and CDR2 sequences are MNHNS and SASEGT. The CDR3 runs to 15 residues. The CDR3 coding sequence is TGTGCCAGCAGCTCGCTCGGGACTAGCTTTTACGAGCACTACTTC. Protein: CASSSLGTSFYEHYF.

This clone has just one count. This chain uses TRBV3-1 with TRBJ2-1; 7 bases align to TRBD2. Germline V lookup: CDR1 LGHDT, CDR2 YNNKEL (reference sequence). The CDR3 length is 12 residues. Trimming removed 1 base from V and 9 bases from J; junction bases left unmatched: 0. The CDR3 region is CASSQGGGEQFF. The CDR3 DNA reads as TGTGCCAGCAGCCAAGGGGGGGGTGAGCAGTTCTTC.

In its sample, this clone was seen many times. The V and J genes are TRBV6-2 or TRBV6-3 and TRBJ2-7; 8 bases line up with TRBD2. CDR1 and CDR2 (germline): MNHEY, SVGEGT. J gave up 3 bases and V 10 bases, and 2 bases lay outside the gene matches. The CDR3 is 11 amino acids. The CDR3 sequence: CATGGDYEQYF. The DNA for the CDR3 is TGTGCCACGGGGGGGGACTACGAGCAGTACTTC.

A remark on this clone: One junction end does not reproduce the germline sequence, and a read error may be involved. The chain links TRBV6-6 to TRBJ1-3, with unresolved D. CDR1 MNHNY and CDR2 SVGAGI come from the germline V gene (reference sequence). This CDR3 is 18 amino acids long. CDR3 DNA: TGTTCCAGTTGGTCCCCCCCAAGAGGCCGTTCCTCTGGAAACACCATATATTTT. Translating gives CSSWSPPRGRSSGNTIYF.

This clone was observed a handful of times. V is TRBV6-1 and J is TRBJ2-7; 7 bases agree with TRBD2. CDR1 is MNHNS, CDR2 SASEGT, per germline. This CDR3 is built from 16 residues. V trimming: 6 bases; J trimming: 4 bases; junction bases outside the gene matches: 15. The CDR3 sequence: CASRQTGGRETYEQYF. CDR3 coding DNA: TGTGCCAGCAGACAAACGGGGGGTCGTGAGACTTACGAGCAGTACTTC.

Turning to this clone: Mismatch with germline at one junction end may stem from a read error. The chain employs TRBV28 and TRBJ2-2; TRBD2 might be the D (7 bases). The CDR3 runs to 13 residues. Germline CDR1 MDHEN, CDR2 SYDVKM. DNA of the CDR3: TGTGCCAGCAGTTCGAACGGTATCGGGGGGCTGTCTTTT. It encodes CASSSNGIGGLSF.

This clone has ten or more counts. This chain joins TRBV2 and TRBJ2-1; D is possibly TRBD1 (6 bases). Deletions cut 10 bases from V and 4 bases from J, with 20 bases between. The CDR3 is 15 residues long. Per germline, CDR1 SNHLY and CDR2 FYNNEI. The CDR3 DNA reads as TGTGCCATCCAGGGGCAGGATCGTGGTTACAATGAGCAGTTCTTC. Protein: CAIQGQDRGYNEQFF.

Ten or more counts support this clone. This sequence joins TRBV6-1 and TRBJ1-6; a possible D gene is TRBD1 (5 bases). Germline values: CDR1 MNHNS, CDR2 SASEGT. The CDR3 loop spans 14 amino acids. Deletions cut 6 bases from V and 3 bases from J, with 9 bases between. In nucleotides, the CDR3 is TGTGCCAGCAGCCAACAGGTCTATAATTCACCCCTCCACTTT. It is translated as CASSQQVYNSPLHF.

A note on this clone: A read error may produce the germline difference seen at one junction end. The genes are TRBV19 and TRBJ2-7; TRBD2 agrees at 9 bases. The CDR3 totals 12 residues. Looked up from germline, CDR1 is LNHDA and CDR2 is SQIVND (reference sequence). The CDR3 loop is CASSPGLAGLDF. The DNA for the CDR3 is TGTGCCAGTAGTCCGGGACTAGCTGGACTCGACTTC.

This clone was found many times. This chain joins TRBV6-6 and TRBJ1-1; D remains ambiguous. The CDR3 totals 14 residues. CDR1 is MNHNY and CDR2 is SVGAGI in the germline V gene (reference sequence). V was cut by 0 bases and J by 0 bases, with 5 bases left in between. The DNA of the CDR3 is TGTGCCAGCAGTTACTCGACGATGAACACTGAAGCTTTCTTT. The encoded protein is CASSYSTMNTEAFF.